Each of the 24 T cell receptor beta chains below was sequenced from the same sample in a study of T cell responses to AZD1222 COVID-19 vaccine. Here immunoSEQ multiplex PCR was the method, and the copy in TCRdb shows in-frame clones only, minus some. In the table there are approximately 150,000 clones, roughly 90% of which are singletons. Sequenced here: peripheral blood, sampled 28 days after the second AZD1222 dose. The source of these receptors is an adult who received the AZD1222 COVID-19 vaccine.

This chain's CDR3 is CASSQSSGANVLTF. The CDR3 DNA sequence: TGTGCCAGTAGCCAGAGCTCTGGGGCCAACGTCCTGACTTTC. The chain has TRBV19 and TRBJ2-6; D is unresolved. The CDR3 runs to 14 residues. Germline V CDR1 and CDR2: LNHDA, SQIVND (reference sequence). V was trimmed by 6 bases and J by 0 bases, leaving 6 bases between them.

The rearrangement joins TRBV5-1 to TRBJ2-5, with 9 bases identical to TRBD2. Germline values: CDR1 SGHRS, CDR2 YFSETQ. The V segment lost 3 bases and the J segment 1 base; nucleotides outside the gene matches: 1. The CDR3 has 14 residues. The CDR3 region is CASSSGLAQETQYF. The CDR3 DNA sequence: TGCGCCAGCAGCTCGGGACTAGCCCAAGAGACCCAGTACTTC.

The V gene is TRBV16, the J gene TRBJ1-1; D gene uncertain. Germline V gene data show CDR1 as KGHSY and CDR2 as FQNENV. The CDR3 extends over 15 amino acids. Trimming stripped 2 bases from V and 1 base from J, with 11 bases between. CDR3 in amino acids: CASSQAKSRNTEAFF. The CDR3 nucleotides are TGTGCCAGCAGCCAAGCCAAGTCAAGGAACACTGAAGCTTTCTTT.

This clone came up once. Here the CDR3 DNA reads TGCAGCGTTGAACAGGGGTTGAACACTGAAGCTTTCTTT. The encoded protein is CSVEQGLNTEAFF. The chain uses TRBV29-1 and TRBJ1-1; D might be TRBD1 (6 bases). The germline V gene encodes CDR1 SQVTM and CDR2 ANQGSEA. The CDR3 is 13 residues long. V lost 2 bases, J lost 0 bases, and 7 bases lay in between.

Only one count was recorded for this clone. The V and J genes are TRBV28 and TRBJ2-2; TRBD1 matches 7 bases. Germline trimming cut 2 bases from V and 7 bases from J; bases unmatched to any gene: 13. Germline assignment: CDR1 MDHEN and CDR2 SYDVKM. This CDR3 contains 17 residues. CDR3 in amino acids: CASSLGQGVDLVGELFF. CDR3 in DNA: TGTGCCAGCAGTTTAGGGCAGGGGGTAGATCTGGTCGGGGAGCTGTTTTTT.

This rearrangement joins TRBV27 to TRBJ1-1; perhaps TRBD1 as D (5 bases). Trimming shortened V by 1 base and J by 8 bases, and 14 bases separated the two germline ends. The CDR3 runs 14 residues. Germline CDR1 and CDR2: MNHEY and SMNVEV (reference sequence). The CDR3 protein is CASSLYPSGEEAFF. CDR3 nucleotides: TGTGCCAGCAGTTTATACCCCTCGGGGGAAGAAGCTTTCTTT.

This chain's CDR3 is CASSDGNQPQHF. The CDR3, as DNA: TGTGCCAGTAGTGACGGAAATCAGCCCCAGCATTTT. V is TRBV19 and J is TRBJ1-5; D unclear. Trimming shortened V by 5 bases and J by 4 bases, and 6 bases separated the two germline ends. CDR1 and CDR2 (germline): LNHDA, SQIVND (reference sequence). There are 12 residues in the CDR3.

The chain links TRBV5-1 to TRBJ2-3; TRBD1 is a possible D gene (6 bases). CDR3 length equals 15 residues. Germline assignment: CDR1 SGHRS and CDR2 YFSETQ. V was cut by 2 bases and J by 2 bases, with 12 bases left in between. The CDR3 nucleotides read TGCGCCAGCAGCTTCGCTGGGGGCTCCACAGATACGCAGTATTTT. It codes for CASSFAGGSTDTQYF.

J is TRBJ2-2 and V is TRBV7-8; D tentatively reads TRBD1 or TRBD2 (5 bases each). CDR1 SGHVS and CDR2 FQNEAQ come from the germline V gene. The CDR3 is 16 residues long. Trimming pared 2 bases from V and 1 base from J, leaving 11 bases between. The CDR3 sequence: CASSLFGAMNTGELFF. DNA for the CDR3: TGTGCCAGCAGCTTATTCGGGGCGATGAACACCGGGGAGCTGTTTTTT.

The chain combines TRBV28 with TRBJ1-1; D unclear. Trimming cost V 5 bases and J 6 bases, with 10 bases left between them. This CDR3 comprises 12 residues. Germline V CDR1 and CDR2: MDHEN, SYDVKM. Here the CDR3 DNA reads TGTGCCAGCAGTATAAGTCCGGCTGAAGCTTTCTTT. It translates to CASSISPAEAFF.

The CDR3 coding sequence is TGTGCCAGCAGCCCGCAACCCCCCGCAGGACTGAACACAGATACGCAGTATTTT. Protein product: CASSPQPPAGLNTDTQYF. The chain links TRBV7-2 to TRBJ2-3, with D perhaps matching TRBD2 (5 bases). Trimming stripped 5 bases from V and 2 bases from J, with 23 bases between. The CDR3 spans 18 residues. Germline-derived CDR1 and CDR2 are SGHTA and FQGNSA. The full variable domain, rest sourced from reference TRBV7-2 and TRBJ2-3, is GAGVSQSPSNKVTEKGKDVELRCDPISGHTALYWYRQSLGQGLEFLIYFQGNSAPDKSGLPSDRFSAERTGGSVSTLTIQRTQQEDSAVYLCASSPQPPAGLNTDTQYFGPGTRLTVL.

This chain links TRBV7-2 with TRBJ2-7, with 8 bases that match TRBD2. V shed 2 bases and J 1 base; nucleotides not matched to a gene: 4. The CDR3 consists of 15 residues. Germline V gene sequence: CDR1 SGHTA, CDR2 FQGNSA. CDR3 sequence (DNA): TGTGCCAGCAGCTTAAGCGGGGGATTTTCCTACGAGCAGTACTTC. Its translation is CASSLSGGFSYEQYF. The complete variable domain, with remaining parts taken from reference TRBV7-2 and TRBJ2-7, reads GAGVSQSPSNKVTEKGKDVELRCDPISGHTALYWYRQSLGQGLEFLIYFQGNSAPDKSGLPSDRFSAERTGGSVSTLTIQRTQQEDSAVYLCASSLSGGFSYEQYFGPGTRLTVT.

The V and J genes are TRBV5-5 and TRBJ1-4; possible D gene TRBD1, 6 bases. Germline CDR1 SGHKS, CDR2 YYEKEE (reference sequence). The CDR3 runs 14 residues. V gave up 0 bases and J gave up 8 bases, with 11 bases separating them. Here the CDR3 reads CASSLDRVGEKLFF. DNA of the CDR3: TGTGCCAGCAGCTTGGACAGGGTGGGAGAAAAACTGTTTTTT.

This clone was found a few times. The V call is TRBV7-9, the J call TRBJ2-7, with a possible D match to TRBD1 (6 bases). This CDR3 contains 12 residues. With 7 bases removed from V and 7 bases from J, the gap between germline ends came to 14 bases. Germline CDR1 reads SEHNR; CDR2 reads FQNEAQ (reference sequence). CDR3 protein: CASTLGAWEQYF. CDR3 sequence (DNA): TGTGCCAGCACCCTGGGGGCTTGGGAGCAGTACTTC.

The chain carries TRBV28 and TRBJ1-6; 8 bases map to TRBD1. This CDR3 contains 15 residues. In germline, CDR1 is MDHEN, CDR2 SYDVKM. The V segment lost 3 bases and the J segment 7 bases; nucleotides outside the gene matches: 5. The CDR3, as DNA: TGTGCCAGCAGTTTTTTGCAGGGGGCAAATTCACCCCTCCACTTT. It encodes CASSFLQGANSPLHF.

DNA for the CDR3: TGTGCCAGCTCCCGGACGGGGGGCCTTACCAGCTCCTACAATGAGCAGTTCTTC. This encodes CASSRTGGLTSSYNEQFF. V usage is TRBV18 and J usage is TRBJ2-1; tentative D call: TRBD2 (7 bases). The CDR3 contains 18 residues. Germline CDR1 KGHSH, CDR2 LQKENI. V lost 6 bases and J lost 0, with 21 bases in between. Full variable domain (outside the CDR3, taken from reference TRBV18 and TRBJ2-1): NAGVMQNPRHLVRRRGQEARLRCSPMKGHSHVYWYRQLPEEGLKFMVYLQKENIIDESGMPKERFSAEFPKEGPSILRIQQVVRGDSAAYFCASSRTGGLTSSYNEQFFGPGTRLTVL.

The rearrangement links TRBV28 to TRBJ1-2, with 10 positions matching TRBD1. The CDR3 is made up of 13 amino acids. Germline loops: CDR1 MDHEN, CDR2 SYDVKM. Trimming took 8 bases from V and 4 from J; bases not matched to a gene: 4. In DNA, the CDR3 is TGTGCCAGCGGGACAGGGGTCTTCTATGGCTACACCTTC. Protein sequence: CASGTGVFYGYTF.

V and J are TRBV19 and TRBJ1-3; D is undetermined. This CDR3 region has 15 residues. Per the germline V gene, CDR1 is LNHDA and CDR2 is SQIVND (reference sequence). V was cut by 6 bases and J by 0 bases, with 12 bases left in between. The CDR3 is CASRPDRYSGNTIYF. CDR3 sequence (DNA): TGTGCCAGTAGGCCGGACCGATACTCTGGAAACACCATATATTTT.

The chain is built from TRBV28 and TRBJ1-2; D gene ambiguous. This CDR3 has 13 amino acids. The germline CDR1 and CDR2 sequences are MDHEN and SYDVKM. Trimming cost V 5 bases and J 0 bases, with 7 bases left between them. As DNA, the CDR3 is TGTGCCAGCAGTCCCATTTCTAACTATGGCTACACCTTC. Amino acid sequence: CASSPISNYGYTF.

The chain is built from TRBV18 and TRBJ2-3; no clear D gene. The CDR3 spans 11 residues. Germline V gene data show CDR1 as KGHSH and CDR2 as LQKENI. Between the trimmed V and J ends, which lost 5 bases and 4 bases, there was a span of 4 bases. CDR3: CASSSSDTQYF. In DNA, the CDR3 is TGTGCCAGCTCATCCTCAGATACGCAGTATTTT.

V gene TRBV10-2 combines with J gene TRBJ2-2, with 7 bases that match TRBD1. Germline V gene lookup returns CDR1 WSHSY and CDR2 SAAADI. V shed 7 bases, J shed 1 base, and the junction held 3 bases outside the gene matches. The CDR3 spans 14 residues. CDR3 DNA: TGCGCCAGCATAAGGACAGGGAACACCGGGGAGCTGTTTTTT. It translates to CASIRTGNTGELFF.

The count of this clone is one. V gene TRBV5-1 combines with J gene TRBJ1-6, with TRBD1 as a possible D gene (6 bases). In germline, CDR1 is SGHRS, CDR2 YFSETQ. The CDR3 has 14 residues. Trimming left V 5 bases short and J 8 bases short, with 14 bases between. The CDR3 protein is CASRQGFTDSPLHF. DNA for the CDR3: TGCGCCAGCAGGCAGGGGTTTACGGATTCACCCCTCCACTTT.

The rearrangement joins TRBV14 to TRBJ1-4; 10 nucleotides align to TRBD1. The germline gives CDR1 SGHDN, CDR2 FVKESK. The CDR3 totals 14 residues. With 4 bases clipped from V and 7 bases from J, the junction kept 3 bases outside the gene matches. This CDR3 reads CASSPRDRGEKLFF. CDR3 DNA sequence: TGTGCCAGCAGCCCTCGGGACAGGGGTGAAAAACTGTTTTTT.

A single count supports this clone. This chain joins TRBV10-1 and TRBJ2-1; D gene unclear. Trimming took off 3 bases at V and 2 bases at J, with 8 bases between the two ends. The CDR3 runs to 14 residues. Per germline, CDR1 WNHNN and CDR2 SYGVQD (reference sequence). In DNA, the CDR3 is TGCGCCAGCAGTGAACGCCGGGCCTACAATGAGCAGTTCTTC. Protein sequence: CASSERRAYNEQFF.